The clone carrying this T cell receptor (beta chain) was observed a single time. Sequencing used immunoSEQ multiplex PCR; TCRdb keeps in-frame clones, though not all of them. The data contain about 230,000 clones, more than 75% of them singletons. The sample comes from a study of blood T cell repertoires in COVID-19. The overall study: PBMCs, B-cell-depleted T cells, or T cells provided the cDNA or gDNA that made up the material.

This CDR3 has 13 amino acids. The junction had 3 bases not matched to a gene; V was cut back by 2 bases and J by 6 bases. Germline V gene lookup returns CDR1 SGHRS and CDR2 YFSETQ. V and J are TRBV5-1 and TRBJ1-1; TRBD1 matches at 8 bases. The TCR originated in a man in his forties or fifties with COVID-19, enrolled during active disease. Input material: peripheral blood. The CDR3 bases are TGCGCCAGCAGCTTCGGACAGGGAGCTGAAGCTTTCTTT. This gives the protein CASSFGQGAEAFF.